Presented here are 4 T cell receptor beta chains from one specimen sequenced in a study of T cell responses to AZD1222 COVID-19 vaccine (dated by TCRdb to the early 2020s). The method behind the library was the immunoSEQ multiplex PCR assay. In TCRdb, the immuneACCESS table is reduced to in-frame sequences with V and J assigned. These tables do not hold every clone; where another copy was compared, an unresolved V gene accounts for under half, and the others remain unexplained. This sample gives about 140,000 clones in total; 92% of them show up just once. The ten top clones hold 3.5% to 4.5% of the sample. The time point label for this specimen denotes: about 28 days (+/-7) after the second vaccine dose. Sequences were derived from peripheral blood, sampled 28 days after the second AZD1222 dose. The receptors were gathered from an adult who received the AZD1222 COVID-19 vaccine.

A single count supports this clone. The J gene is TRBJ2-1, the V gene TRBV24-1; 10 positions match TRBD2. The ends lost 2 bases at V and 12 bases at J; junction bases unmatched: 3. Germline V lookup: CDR1 KGHDR, CDR2 SFDVKD. The CDR3 sequence is 13 residues long. The CDR3 coding sequence is TGTGCCACCAGTGATTCCTTAGCGGGAGGGCAGTTCTTC. Its protein product is CATSDSLAGGQFF.

The chain employs TRBV29-1 and TRBJ2-3; 12 bases map to TRBD2. CDR1 and CDR2 (germline): SQVTM, ANQGSEA. This CDR3 contains 18 residues. V was clipped by 4 bases and J by 3 bases; unmatched bases: 14. This chain's CDR3 is CSVVGLAGGPWETDTQYF. The CDR3 region has the DNA TGCAGCGTTGTGGGGCTAGCGGGGGGGCCGTGGGAGACAGATACGCAGTATTTT.

This chain connects TRBV24-1 to TRBJ2-5; D is ambiguous. Germline V gene sequence: CDR1 KGHDR, CDR2 SFDVKD. The length of the CDR3 is 14 residues. The V end lost 1 base, the J end lost 2 bases, and 7 bases lay between the germline ends. The CDR3 DNA reads TGTGCCACCAGTGATTTTCCCGGTCAAGAGACCCAGTACTTC. As protein: CATSDFPGQETQYF.

V usage is TRBV4-3 and J usage is TRBJ2-1, with 8 bases lining up with TRBD2. The CDR3 length is 14 residues. Germline-derived CDR1 and CDR2 are LGHNA and YSLEER. Here the CDR3 reads CVSGITPSYNEQFF. CDR3 bases: TGCGTTAGCGGGATCACGCCCTCCTACAATGAGCAGTTCTTC.